This section outlines one TCR beta chain sequence together with its context. The antigen this receptor binds is unknown. Nothing much larger sits one base from this clone, and base qualities are not available. These data come from a study of T cells after yellow fever vaccination (dated by TCRdb to about 2019). Notes on the research overall: Libraries from fractions with low cell numbers were prepared with the SMART-Seq v4 Ultra Low Input RNA kit. Two healthy male donors made up the cohort, one aged 18 to 29 years and the other aged 30 to 40 years. To follow T-cell clones before and after primary and booster YFV17D yellow fever vaccination, bulk TCR alpha and beta repertoires were sequenced over time. Bulk PBMC replicates and cell subsets were isolated from blood drawn at multiple timepoints before and after both primary and secondary immunization. The paper as a whole reports these results and caveats: FACS-sorted repertoires could contain abundant contaminating clonotypes from the bulk population, so computational filtering was required. A small fraction of clonotypes appeared in both the CD4 and CD8 compartments, likely as a result of convergent recombination. Compared with the primary T-cell response, the secondary T-cell response was faster but weaker, reaching its peak on day 5 rather than on day 15. After the booster, most of the clones that had expanded following primary vaccination were detected again (approximately 96% of CD4 and 85% to 90% of CD8), which suggests that memory was broadly maintained. Only two donors were included in the study, so the extent to which the findings can be generalized is limited.

Sample treatment or condition, as interpreted from the label and publication: live attenuated yellow fever vaccine strain. At every blood-draw timepoint, two biological replicates of bulk PBMCs were collected. A standard Ficoll-Paque protocol was used to isolate PBMCs from peripheral blood. TriZol was used to extract RNA from bulk PBMCs, CD4 and CD8 fractions, and dextramer-positive and dextramer-negative fractions. Synthesis of TCR cDNA relied on 5'RACE template switching, a step that introduced a universal primer site along with unique molecular identifiers. cDNA synthesis was primed from both the TCR alpha and TCR beta constant segments. Library amplification involved two PCR steps, and the second step added sample barcodes and sequencing adapters. Sequencing of the libraries was done on either Illumina HiSeq 2500 (2x100 bp) or NovaSeq (2x150 bp). Per the original workflow: Reads were demultiplexed and collapsed into UMI consensus sequences with MIGEC, and V(D)J alignment was performed with MiXCR. Vaccine-responding clonotypes were defined with edgeR using replicate PBMC samples, requiring FDR below 0.01 and a log2 fold change above 5 up to day 15. Bulk clonotypes were assigned CD4 or CD8 identity according to which sequenced CD4 or CD8 repertoire held them at higher abundance. TCRdb redid the processing of the public reads, applying fastp at Q25 and MiXCR, and retained in-frame beta chains. Every CDR3 protein is listed once, alongside the most common genes and DNA of its rows. The V and J calls reflect TCRdb's pipeline rather than the authors' work. This sample holds about 500,000 distinct CDR3 sequences; less than 20% were observed only once. Approximately 15% of the sample is taken by the ten largest.

The germline V gene specifies MNHNS as CDR1 and SASEGT as CDR2. At the junction V is shortened by 3 bases and J by 1 base, with 9 bases in between. The CDR3 measures 14 amino acids from cysteine to phenylalanine. The retained sequence is limited to the CDR3, 42 bases, with the frame set at the first base. This sample comprised PBMCs, obtained about 5 days after the first yellow fever vaccination. The receptor chain draws on TRBV6-1 and TRBJ1-1; the D segment could be TRBD1, given 6 matching bases. This receptor was identified in a man younger than 35 who received the YFV17D yellow fever vaccine. The CDR3 protein: CASSDRGPNTEAFF. The sequenced DNA: TGTGCCAGCAGTGATCGGGGGCCGAACACTGAAGCTTTCTTT.